The next 32 T cell receptor beta chains were all read from a single sample in a study of shared clonotypes between healthy human individuals. The table came from immunoSEQ multiplex PCR; TCRdb's copy has only in-frame clones and leaves some out. The sample has over a million clones, 75% to 80% seen once. Sequencing was performed on memory CD4+ T cells from PBMCs. Subset reported: CD45RA-negative fraction. Receptors originate from a man aged 18-30 years in good health. Some clones in this sample may be carry-over from other donors' samples.

CDR3 DNA sequence: TGTGCCAGCAGCTTAATCGGACTAGCGGGAGTCGACGAGCAGTACTTC. This codes for CASSLIGLAGVDEQYF. This chain uses TRBV7-9 with TRBJ2-7; 13 nucleotides align to TRBD2. V shed 2 bases and J 5 bases; nucleotides not matched to a gene: 6. Germline V CDR1 and CDR2: SEHNR, FQNEAQ (reference sequence). The CDR3 totals 16 residues. The whole variable domain, filled in from reference TRBV7-9 and TRBJ2-7, reads DTGVSQNPRHKITKRGQNVTFRCDPISEHNRLYWYRQTLGQGPEFLTYFQNEAQLEKSRLLSDRFSAERPKGSFSTLEIQRTEQGDSAMYLCASSLIGLAGVDEQYFGPGTRLTVT.

The V gene is TRBV4-3, the J gene TRBJ2-1; possibly TRBD2 for D (6 bases). Trimming removed 0 bases from V and 4 bases from J, with 10 bases in between. The germline CDR1 and CDR2 sequences are LGHNA and YSLEER. The CDR3 sequence is 15 residues long. CDR3 DNA: TGCGCCAGCAGCCAAGAGCAGGGAGGATACAATGAGCAGTTCTTC. Translation gives CASSQEQGGYNEQFF.

This chain uses TRBV7-2 with TRBJ2-1; D may be TRBD1 (5 bases). V was clipped by 4 bases and J by 8 bases, with 12 bases between them. This CDR3 has 13 residues. CDR1 SGHTA and CDR2 FQGNSA come from the germline V gene. CDR3: CASSYRGGDEQFF. CDR3 nucleotides: TGTGCCAGCAGCTATAGGGGTGGGGATGAGCAGTTCTTC.

V and J are TRBV6-6 and TRBJ1-1, with D perhaps TRBD1 (5 bases). V was trimmed by 3 bases and J by 4 bases, leaving 9 bases between them. This CDR3 is built from 13 residues. Germline values: CDR1 MNHNY, CDR2 SVGAGI (reference sequence). The DNA of the CDR3 is TGTGCCAGCAGTTATTTAGGGACCACTGAAGCTTTCTTT. It is translated as CASSYLGTTEAFF.

The chain couples TRBV18 to TRBJ1-2, with a weak D call TRBD1 (5 bases). The CDR3 extends over 17 amino acids. V lost 3 bases and J 0 bases, leaving 17 bases between the germline ends. Germline values: CDR1 KGHSH, CDR2 LQKENI. CDR3 loop: CASSPVRQQVSNYGYTF. The CDR3 region has the DNA TGTGCCAGCTCACCGGTACGACAGCAAGTCTCTAACTATGGCTACACCTTC.

The genes are TRBV29-1 and TRBJ2-1; D is possibly TRBD2 (5 bases). The V end was cut by 6 bases, the J end by 0 bases, with 15 bases between. There are 15 residues in the CDR3. CDR1 SQVTM and CDR2 ANQGSEA come from the germline V gene. CDR3 residues: CSVFLRGLSYNEQFF. The CDR3 DNA is TGCAGCGTATTCCTGAGAGGGCTCTCCTACAATGAGCAGTTCTTC.

This clone was recorded once. V and J are TRBV5-1 and TRBJ2-3; D is possibly TRBD2 (5 bases). This CDR3 contains 15 residues. Germline assignment: CDR1 SGHRS and CDR2 YFSETQ. The V end lost 4 bases, the J end lost 0 bases, and 12 bases lay between the germline ends. Here the CDR3 DNA reads TGCGCCAGCAGCGCAACTAGAGCTAGCACAGATACGCAGTATTTT. Translation: CASSATRASTDTQYF.

This chain connects TRBV5-1 to TRBJ2-1, with TRBD2 identical over 8 bases. Germline V gene lookup returns CDR1 SGHRS and CDR2 YFSETQ. The CDR3 consists of 16 residues. Losses at the gene ends were 3 bases for V and 2 bases for J; bases not matched to a gene: 7. The CDR3 DNA is TGCGCCAGCAGCTGGGGGACTAGTATCACCTACAATGAGCAGTTCTTC. Its protein is CASSWGTSITYNEQFF.

The rearrangement joins TRBV28 to TRBJ1-2, with a weak D call TRBD1 (5 bases). CDR1 and CDR2 (germline): MDHEN, SYDVKM. Deletions cut 7 bases from V and 7 bases from J, with 22 bases between. The CDR3 extends over 15 amino acids. CDR3 nucleotides: TGTGCCAGCAACGTAGGGACGCCCTTATTAGGTGGCTACACCTTC. Translated: CASNVGTPLLGGYTF.

The chain couples TRBV5-4 to TRBJ2-3, with 13 bases lining up with TRBD2. The CDR3 contains 14 residues. J gave up 3 bases and V 5 bases, and 0 bases lay outside the gene matches. Germline CDR1 is SGHNT and CDR2 is YYREEE (reference sequence). CDR3 sequence (DNA): TGTGCCAGCAGACTAGCGGGAGGGACAGATACGCAGTATTTT. Its protein product is CASRLAGGTDTQYF.

J is TRBJ2-2 and V is TRBV18; D unresolved. V was cut by 0 bases and J by 6 bases, with 14 bases left in between. The length of the CDR3 is 16 residues. CDR1 and CDR2 from the germline V gene are KGHSH and LQKENI. CDR3 sequence: CASSPPGIGRAGELFF. The CDR3 coding sequence is TGTGCCAGCTCACCACCGGGTATAGGAAGGGCCGGGGAGCTGTTTTTT.

This chain uses TRBV28 with TRBJ2-7; TRBD2 agrees at 8 bases. CDR1 is MDHEN, CDR2 SYDVKM, per germline. This CDR3 spans 13 amino acids. J gave up 6 bases and V 4 bases, and 5 bases lay outside the gene matches. CDR3 amino acids: CASSSGGQGEQYF. CDR3 DNA: TGTGCCAGCAGTTCGGGGGGGCAGGGCGAGCAGTACTTC.

The V gene is TRBV2, the J gene TRBJ2-7; D possibly corresponds to TRBD2 (5 bases). Germline CDR1 is SNHLY and CDR2 is FYNNEI. The CDR3 sequence is 12 residues long. V dropped 6 bases and J dropped 1 base, with 7 bases sitting between them. CDR3 residues: CASRRESYEQYF. The DNA of the CDR3 is TGTGCCAGCAGGAGGGAATCCTACGAGCAGTACTTC.

The chain joins TRBV4-1 to TRBJ2-1, with 11 nucleotides matching TRBD2. Per the germline V gene, CDR1 is MGHRA and CDR2 is YSYEKL. This CDR3 comprises 14 residues. J was trimmed by 6 bases and V by 4 bases; bases with no gene match: 2. CDR3 bases: TGCGCCAGCAGCCCTACTAGCGGGAGCAATGAGCAGTTCTTC. This codes for CASSPTSGSNEQFF.

The genes are TRBV28 and TRBJ2-7, with TRBD1 matching 7 bases. Germline V gene sequence: CDR1 MDHEN, CDR2 SYDVKM. Unmatched junction bases numbered 8, after V lost 5 bases and J lost 4 bases. The CDR3 sequence is 14 residues long. The CDR3 DNA is TGTGCCAGCAGTAGACAGGGTCTTCCTTACGAGCAGTACTTC. Amino acid sequence: CASSRQGLPYEQYF.

As concerns this clone: This likely stems from a read error, as it lies one base from a far larger clone. The chain links TRBV2 to TRBJ2-7; D gene unclear. Germline V gene sequence: CDR1 SNHLY, CDR2 FYNNEI. CDR3 length: 11 residues. Trimming stripped 6 bases from V and 3 bases from J, with 6 bases between. In DNA form, the CDR3 reads TGTGCCAGCAGCCAGGACTACGAGCAGTACTTC. Translation gives CASSQDYEQYF. Using reference TRBV2 and TRBJ2-7 for the parts outside the CDR3, the full variable domain is EPEVTQTPSHQVTQMGQEVILRCVPISNHLYFYWYRQILGQKVEFLVSFYNNEISEKSEIFDDQFSVERPDGSNFTLKIRSTKLEDSAMYFCASSQDYEQYFGPGTRLTVT.

The chain carries TRBV14 and TRBJ2-5; no definite D call. This CDR3 has 15 amino acids. CDR1 and CDR2 from the germline V gene are SGHDN and FVKESK. V was pared by 0 bases and J by 5 bases, with 13 bases between. The CDR3 loop is CASSQESAGWETQYF. CDR3 bases: TGTGCCAGCAGCCAAGAAAGTGCAGGATGGGAGACCCAGTACTTC.

The rearrangement joins TRBV18 to TRBJ2-6, with 10 bases matching TRBD1. Germline-derived CDR1 and CDR2 are KGHSH and LQKENI. This CDR3 region has 19 residues. Trimming cost V 0 bases and J 3 bases; bases outside gene matches: 8. The CDR3 DNA reads TGTGCCAGCTCACCACCCTATGGACAGGGGGTAGTTGGGGCCAACGTCCTGACTTTC. It specifies CASSPPYGQGVVGANVLTF.

The gene calls are TRBV9 and TRBJ1-3, with D unresolved. The CDR3 length is 14 residues. The germline CDR1 and CDR2 sequences are SGDLS and YYNGEE. V was shortened by 1 base and J by 7 bases, with 12 bases between the two germline ends. CDR3: CASSVFGTSNTIYF. The CDR3 DNA reads as TGTGCCAGCAGCGTATTCGGCACTAGTAACACCATATATTTT.

This chain connects TRBV18 to TRBJ2-7, with 9 bases aligning to TRBD1. The germline CDR1 and CDR2 sequences are KGHSH and LQKENI. V was clipped by 4 bases and J by 2 bases; unmatched bases: 3. The CDR3 spans 14 residues. The CDR3: CASSRDRVTYEQYF. The CDR3 nucleotides are TGTGCCAGCTCACGGGACAGGGTAACCTACGAGCAGTACTTC.

This sequence joins TRBV29-1 and TRBJ2-7; no reliable D call. CDR1 is SQVTM, CDR2 ANQGSEA, per germline. This CDR3 is built from 14 residues. V lost 0 bases to trimming and J lost 4 bases, with 13 bases between them. In DNA form, the CDR3 reads TGCAGCGTTGAAGATCCGGCCAGGCCTTACGAGCAGTACTTC. Amino acids: CSVEDPARPYEQYF.

This clone has just a few counts. This sequence joins TRBV13 and TRBJ2-1; 8 nucleotides agree with TRBD1. CDR1 and CDR2 from the germline V gene are PRHDT and FYEKMQ (reference sequence). The CDR3 has 14 amino acids. V lost 5 bases and J lost 5; bases outside the gene matches: 5. CDR3 sequence (DNA): TGTGCCAGCAGCCCGCGGACAGGGAACAATGAGCAGTTCTTC. It encodes CASSPRTGNNEQFF.

This clone has a single count. The rearrangement links TRBV28 to TRBJ2-2; D might be TRBD1 (5 bases). The V end was cut by 2 bases, the J end by 6 bases, with 10 bases between. The germline V gene has CDR1 MDHEN and CDR2 SYDVKM. The CDR3 contains 14 residues. CDR3 sequence reads: CASSLPQGSGELFF. As DNA, the CDR3 is TGTGCCAGCAGTTTACCTCAGGGTTCCGGGGAGCTGTTTTTT. The whole variable domain, filled in from reference TRBV28 and TRBJ2-2, reads DVKVTQSSRYLVKRTGEKVFLECVQDMDHENMFWYRQDPGLGLRLIYFSYDVKMKEKGDIPEGYSVSREKKERFSLILESASTNQTSMYLCASSLPQGSGELFFGEGSRLTVL.

The chain has TRBV5-1 and TRBJ2-7, with D perhaps given as TRBD1 or TRBD2 (5 bases each). Germline CDR1 reads SGHRS; CDR2 reads YFSETQ. The CDR3 spans 11 residues. The ends were cut back, 4 bases at V and 12 bases at J, with 14 bases in the middle. CDR3 sequence (DNA): TGCGCCAGCAGCGCAGGGACGGCCTTGTACTTC. The encoded protein is CASSAGTALYF.

The chain links TRBV7-2 to TRBJ2-5; D might be TRBD2 (5 bases). Germline CDR1 and CDR2: SGHTA and FQGNSA. Trimming pared 0 bases from V and 1 base from J, leaving 12 bases between. The CDR3 sequence is 16 residues long. This CDR3 reads CASSLAASLGQETQYF. In DNA, the CDR3 is TGTGCCAGCAGCTTAGCGGCTAGCCTTGGCCAAGAGACCCAGTACTTC. The full variable domain, in which reference TRBV7-2 and TRBJ2-5 provide the parts outside the CDR3, is GAGVSQSPSNKVTEKGKDVELRCDPISGHTALYWYRQSLGQGLEFLIYFQGNSAPDKSGLPSDRFSAERTGGSVSTLTIQRTQQEDSAVYLCASSLAASLGQETQYFGPGTRLLVL.

Regarding this clone: A far larger clone differs by one base, so this is likely a read error. The sample has other DNA sequences that encode this CDR3 too. J is TRBJ2-3 and V is TRBV2; D gene ambiguous. The CDR3 has 11 amino acids. Between the trimmed V and J ends, which lost 6 bases and 3 bases, there was a span of 4 bases. Germline values: CDR1 SNHLY, CDR2 FYNNEI. CDR3 nucleotide sequence: TGTGCCAGCAGCTCTACAGATACGCAGTATTTT. As protein: CASSSTDTQYF.

This clone occurred a few times. Since a much larger clone is just one base distant, this may be a read error. The chain combines TRBV2 with TRBJ2-5; the match to TRBD1 covers 10 bases. Germline CDR1 is SNHLY and CDR2 is FYNNEI. This CDR3 has 14 amino acids. V was pared by 1 base and J by 5 bases, with 1 base of the junction left unmatched. The CDR3, as DNA: TGTGCCAGCAGTGAAGGGACAGGGGGGGAGACCCAGTACTTC. This encodes CASSEGTGGETQYF.

The V call is TRBV6-6, the J call TRBJ2-7, with 8 bases aligning to TRBD1. In germline, CDR1 is MNHNY, CDR2 SVGAGI (reference sequence). The CDR3 runs to 15 residues. Trimming removed 2 bases from V and 3 bases from J; junction bases left unmatched: 6. Written as DNA, the CDR3 is TGTGCCAGCAGTTACCATTCGGGACAGGACTACGAGCAGTACTTC. This translates into CASSYHSGQDYEQYF.

This sequence joins TRBV4-1 and TRBJ2-1, with 10 bases fitting TRBD1. Trimming cost V 5 bases and J 2 bases; bases outside gene matches: 6. This CDR3 is 16 amino acids long. CDR1 MGHRA and CDR2 YSYEKL come from the germline V gene. The CDR3 region is CASSSRDRGAYNEQFF. CDR3 DNA: TGCGCCAGCAGCTCCAGGGACAGGGGCGCCTACAATGAGCAGTTCTTC.

Of note for this clone: The sample carries other DNA sequences with the same CDR3. The rearrangement uses TRBV5-1 and TRBJ1-2; D is undetermined. The CDR3 consists of 13 residues. Germline CDR1 SGHRS, CDR2 YFSETQ. The V end lost 0 bases, the J end lost 2 bases, and 5 bases lay between the germline ends. The CDR3 sequence is CASSLEGNYGYTF. CDR3 coding DNA: TGCGCCAGCAGCTTGGAAGGCAACTATGGCTACACCTTC.

V usage is TRBV28 and J usage is TRBJ2-5; D call uncertain. V was trimmed by 7 bases and J by 2 bases, leaving 14 bases between them. The germline gives CDR1 MDHEN, CDR2 SYDVKM. CDR3 size: 14 residues. CDR3 bases: TGTGCCAGCATGAACCCTGGCAAGCAAGAGACCCAGTACTTC. Its protein product is CASMNPGKQETQYF.

Regarding this clone: The same CDR3 arises from other DNA sequences in this sample as well. This chain joins TRBV28 and TRBJ2-3; TRBD1 aligns across 9 bases. With 5 bases clipped from V and 1 base from J, the junction kept 4 bases outside the gene matches. CDR1 and CDR2 from the germline V gene are MDHEN and SYDVKM. The CDR3 runs 15 residues. The CDR3 is CASSLRTGGTDTQYF. The CDR3 DNA sequence: TGTGCCAGCAGTCTCCGGACAGGGGGCACAGATACGCAGTATTTT.